These 10 T cell receptor beta chains originate from one sample sequenced in a study of blood T cell repertoires in COVID-19. Sequencing was performed with immunoSEQ multiplex PCR; in TCRdb, only in-frame clones are kept and a portion is missing. The table records about 130,000 clones, approximately 86% of them present only once. The sample comprised peripheral blood. All receptors derive from a woman between 50 and 59 years old who had recovered from COVID-19.

This clone was recorded a few times. This sequence joins TRBV7-8 and TRBJ1-5; TRBD1 matches 8 bases. V was clipped by 3 bases and J by 13 bases; unmatched bases: 5. The V gene's germline CDR1 is SGHVS and CDR2 FQNEAQ. The CDR3 has 12 amino acids. CDR3 in amino acids: CASSLRTGRQHF. CDR3 DNA sequence: TGTGCCAGCAGCTTGCGGACAGGGCGGCAGCATTTT.

V gene TRBV5-3 combines with J gene TRBJ2-3, with 10 bases lining up with TRBD1. TRBV5-3 is treated as an ORF (open reading frame) with a function not yet certain. There are 16 residues in the CDR3. V was pared by 4 bases and J by 4 bases, with 9 bases of the junction left unmatched. The chain's CDR3 is CARSRLRDRGPDTQYF. The CDR3 DNA is TGTGCCAGAAGCCGCCTCCGGGACAGGGGTCCAGATACGCAGTATTTT.

This sequence joins TRBV21-1 and TRBJ1-1; TRBD1 was called by the table and not checked on the DNA. TRBV21-1 represents a pseudogene. This CDR3 is built from 14 residues. The CDR3 loop is CASSPPTGETEAFF. The CDR3 DNA sequence: TGTGCCAGCAGCCCGCCGACAGGGGAAACTGAAGCTTTCTTT.

The V and J genes are TRBV19 and TRBJ1-2, with 7 bases aligning to TRBD1. The V segment lost 4 bases and the J segment 6 bases; nucleotides outside the gene matches: 11. CDR3 length: 15 residues. Germline V gives CDR1 LNHDA, CDR2 SQIVND (reference sequence). Here the CDR3 reads CASSTTRQGGDGYTF. The CDR3 DNA sequence: TGTGCCAGTAGTACGACCCGACAGGGCGGGGATGGCTACACCTTC.

The V gene is TRBV7-8, the J gene TRBJ1-2; 7 bases align to TRBD1. Germline values: CDR1 SGHVS, CDR2 FQNEAQ. V was pared by 5 bases and J by 4 bases, with 4 bases of the junction left unmatched. The CDR3 contains 13 residues. CDR3 in DNA: TGTGCCAGCAGCCCGGGACAGTTCTATGGCTACACCTTC. Residues: CASSPGQFYGYTF.

This chain connects TRBV12-5 to TRBJ1-4; 7 bases agree with TRBD1. Germline values: CDR1 LGHNT, CDR2 FRNRAP. The CDR3 length is 16 residues. Unmatched junction bases numbered 8, after V lost 0 bases and J lost 7 bases. CDR3 residues: CASGLVVGQIVEKLFF. CDR3 bases: TGTGCTAGTGGTTTGGTAGTGGGACAGATCGTTGAAAAACTGTTTTTT.

The chain uses TRBV7-6 and TRBJ1-4; 8 bases map to TRBD1. Germline CDR1 SGHVS, CDR2 FNYEAQ. The J segment lost 3 bases and the V segment lost 5 bases, leaving 8 bases of the junction unmatched. This CDR3 comprises 16 residues. The CDR3 nucleotides read TGTGCCAGCAGCCCTGACAGGGGCGGACCTAATGAAAAACTGTTTTTT. Residues: CASSPDRGGPNEKLFF.

The chain couples TRBV7-2 to TRBJ2-2; 9 bases map to TRBD2. The CDR3 has 16 amino acids. CDR1 SGHTA and CDR2 FQGNSA come from the germline V gene. J lost 1 base, V lost 1 base, and 1 base had no gene match. This CDR3 is CASSLGSGGNTGELFF. The CDR3 coding sequence is TGTGCCAGCAGCTTAGGTAGCGGGGGGAACACCGGGGAGCTGTTTTTT.

The chain couples TRBV20-1 to TRBJ2-5; D unresolved. Trimming left V 1 base short and J 7 bases short, with 7 bases between. Germline CDR1 reads DFQATT; CDR2 reads SNEGSKA (reference sequence). The CDR3 contains 11 residues. In DNA, the CDR3 is TGCAGTGCTAGAGGACAATTGACCCAGTACTTC. It codes for CSARGQLTQYF.

The V and J genes are TRBV24-1 and TRBJ2-3; 9 nucleotides line up with TRBD1. J gave up 2 bases and V 0 bases, and 8 bases lay outside the gene matches. Germline V lookup: CDR1 KGHDR, CDR2 SFDVKD. The CDR3 is 18 amino acids. The CDR3 bases are TGTGCCACCAGTGATTTGGCCTACAGGGGGCTAGACACAGATACGCAGTATTTT. Its translation is CATSDLAYRGLDTDTQYF.